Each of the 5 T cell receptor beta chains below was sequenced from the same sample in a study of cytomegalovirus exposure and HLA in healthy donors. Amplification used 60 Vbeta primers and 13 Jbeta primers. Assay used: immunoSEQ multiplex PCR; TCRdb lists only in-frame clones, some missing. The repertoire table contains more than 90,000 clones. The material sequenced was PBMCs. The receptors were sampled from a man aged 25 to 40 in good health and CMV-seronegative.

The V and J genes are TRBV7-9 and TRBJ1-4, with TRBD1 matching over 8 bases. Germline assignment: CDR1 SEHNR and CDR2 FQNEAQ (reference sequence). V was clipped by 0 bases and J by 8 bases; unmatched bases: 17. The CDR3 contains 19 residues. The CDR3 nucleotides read TGTGCCAGCAGCTTAGCGCGGAGGACAGGGCTTCCACTCGGCGAAAAACTGTTTTTT. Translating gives CASSLARRTGLPLGEKLFF.

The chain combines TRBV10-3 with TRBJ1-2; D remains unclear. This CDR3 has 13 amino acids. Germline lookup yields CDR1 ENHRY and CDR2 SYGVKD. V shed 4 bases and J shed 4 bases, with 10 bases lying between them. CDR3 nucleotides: TGTGCCATCAGTGGGAGAGAGGGCTATGGCTACACCTTC. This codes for CAISGREGYGYTF.

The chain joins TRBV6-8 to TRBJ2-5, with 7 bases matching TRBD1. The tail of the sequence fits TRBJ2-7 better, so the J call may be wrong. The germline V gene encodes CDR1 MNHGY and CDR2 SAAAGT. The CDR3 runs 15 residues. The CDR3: CASSYPRDSPYEQYF. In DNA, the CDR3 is TGTGCCAGCAGTTACCCTCGGGACAGCCCCTACGAGCAGTACTTC.

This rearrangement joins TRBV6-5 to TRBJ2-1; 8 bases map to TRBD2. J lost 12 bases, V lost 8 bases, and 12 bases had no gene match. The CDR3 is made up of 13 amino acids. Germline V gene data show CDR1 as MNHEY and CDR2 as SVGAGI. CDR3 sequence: CASGRSGGRTQFF. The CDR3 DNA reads TGTGCCAGCGGTAGGAGCGGGGGTAGGACGCAGTTCTTC.

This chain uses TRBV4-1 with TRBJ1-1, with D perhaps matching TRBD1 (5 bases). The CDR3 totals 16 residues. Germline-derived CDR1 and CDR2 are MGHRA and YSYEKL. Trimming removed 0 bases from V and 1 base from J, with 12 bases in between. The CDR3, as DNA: TGCGCCAGCAGCCAAGATCCCCCAGACAGGAACACTGAAGCTTTCTTT. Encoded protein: CASSQDPPDRNTEAFF.